The rows below give T cell receptor beta chains drawn from one sample of a study of blood T cell repertoires in COVID-19. Assay used: immunoSEQ multiplex PCR; TCRdb lists only in-frame clones, some missing. Of a few hundred thousand clones in the sample, 80% to 90% are singletons; the top ten hold more than 4%. Specimen: PBMCs or T cells enriched from blood (not recorded which). The receptors here all came from a woman in her twenties or thirties who had recovered from COVID-19. Each CDR3 is given with its conserved first and last residue. D genes are given only for firm matches. Expanded clones get a size class; other rows say once, few or many, or leave the size out.

TRBV10-3	TRBJ1-2	TRBD1	NA	CAISEDRDYGYTF	TGTGCCATCAGTGAAGACAGGGACTATGGCTACACCTTC
TRBV10-1	TRBJ2-3	TRBD2	once	CASSPTSGTDTQYF	TGCGCCAGCAGTCCGACTAGCGGCACAGATACGCAGTATTTT
TRBV28	TRBJ2-1	TRBD2	NA	CASSLPGGYEQFF	TGTGCCAGCAGTTTACCCGGGGGGTATGAGCAGTTCTTC
TRBV11-2	TRBJ1-1	NA	once	CASSFERDTEAFF	TGTGCCAGCAGCTTCGAGAGGGACACTGAAGCTTTCTTT
TRBV3-1/TRBV3-2	TRBJ1-1	TRBD1	NA	CASSQDVVTLGTGAFF	TGTGCCAGCAGCCAAGATGTGGTGACATTGGGGACAGGAGCTTTCTTT
TRBV5-1	TRBJ1-2	NA	NA	CASSPRAGALGYTF	TGCGCCAGCAGCCCGAGGGCAGGGGCGTTAGGCTACACCTTC
TRBV29-1	TRBJ1-2	NA	NA	CSVETGGTF	TGCAGCGTCGAAACAGGTGGCACCTTC
TRBV28	TRBJ1-5	NA	many	CASSFITGGNQPQHF	TGTGCCAGCAGTTTTATTACGGGGGGCAATCAGCCCCAGCATTTT
TRBV12-3/TRBV12-4	TRBJ2-5	NA	NA	CASNRRGQETQYF	TGTGCCAGCAATAGGAGGGGCCAAGAGACCCAGTACTTC
TRBV27	TRBJ1-5	TRBD1	NA	CASSFRGTGGQPQHF	TGTGCCAGCAGTTTCCGTGGGACAGGGGGTCAGCCCCAGCATTTT
TRBV10-3	TRBJ1-1	NA	NA	CAISDPDSSEAFF	TGTGCCATCAGTGACCCTGACTCATCTGAAGCTTTCTTT
TRBV30	TRBJ2-7	TRBD2	NA	CAWMRGGLADRAYEQYF	TGTGCCTGGATGAGGGGTGGGCTAGCGGACCGAGCCTACGAGCAGTACTTC
TRBV11-2	TRBJ2-1	TRBD2	NA	CASSFSGRARHEQFF	TGTGCCAGCAGCTTCAGCGGGAGGGCCCGCCATGAGCAGTTCTTC
TRBV24-1	TRBJ2-2	TRBD1	once	CATSDTGADTGELFF	TGTGCCACCAGTGATACAGGGGCCGACACCGGGGAGCTGTTTTTT
TRBV6-5	TRBJ2-1	NA	few	CASRGEDRFYNEQFF	TGTGCCAGCAGGGGAGAGGACAGATTCTACAATGAGCAGTTCTTC
TRBV7-2	TRBJ2-1	TRBD2	NA	CAGSQRGYNEQFF	TGTGCCGGGTCCCAGCGGGGGTACAATGAGCAGTTCTTC
TRBV3-1/TRBV3-2	TRBJ2-3	TRBD2	NA	CASSHLAGGPDTQYF	TGTGCCAGCAGCCATCTAGCGGGGGGGCCAGATACGCAGTATTTT
TRBV24-1	TRBJ2-5	TRBD2	NA	CATSEASGRETQYF	TGTGCCACCAGTGAGGCTAGCGGGAGGGAGACCCAGTACTTC
TRBV5-1	TRBJ2-3	TRBD2	NA	CASSLALSSGGSTDTQYF	TGCGCCAGCAGCTTGGCTCTGAGTAGCGGGGGTAGCACAGATACGCAGTATTTT
TRBV5-4	TRBJ2-5	NA	NA	CASSSVTWSQETQYF	TGTGCCAGCAGCTCTGTAACCTGGTCCCAGGAGACCCAGTACTTC
TRBV30	TRBJ1-5	NA	NA	CAWSVGQGGQPQHF	TGTGCCTGGAGTGTGGGGCAGGGAGGCCAGCCCCAGCATTTT
TRBV3-1/TRBV3-2	TRBJ2-3	TRBD2	NA	CASSQDAVAGGEDTQYF	TGTGCCAGCAGCCAAGATGCGGTAGCGGGAGGGGAAGATACGCAGTATTTT
TRBV5-1	TRBJ2-3	TRBD2	NA	CASKLAGTTDTQYF	TGCGCCAGCAAACTAGCGGGGACCACAGATACGCAGTATTTT
TRBV19	TRBJ1-2	NA	NA	CASSMRGSVWGYTF	TGTGCCAGTAGTATGAGAGGGTCGGTTTGGGGCTACACCTTC
TRBV30	TRBJ2-7	TRBD2	NA	CAWTSGRAAYEQYF	TGTGCCTGGACTAGCGGGAGGGCTGCCTACGAGCAGTACTTC
TRBV18	TRBJ1-3	NA	NA	CASSSTESSGNTIYF	TGTGCCAGCTCATCGACTGAGAGCTCTGGAAACACCATATATTTT
TRBV30	TRBJ1-1	TRBD1	NA	CAWSRLTGVTEAFF	TGTGCCTGGAGTCGACTGACAGGGGTGACTGAAGCTTTCTTT
TRBV10-3	TRBJ2-1	TRBD2	NA	CAITSGRNEQFF	TGTGCCATCACTAGCGGGAGGAATGAGCAGTTCTTC